Listed below are T cell receptor beta chains from one sample, sequenced in a study of identical twins. One entry per CDR3 protein, called by TCRdb with MiXCR from the 5' RACE reads. The sample carries 430,000 or so distinct CDR3 sequences, 20% to 25% recorded once. The sample was also reused in another study, on T cells expressing NK-cell markers.

The material sequenced was CD4+ T cells sorted from blood. The receptors shown here come from a woman aged 18-29 years in good health. The CDR3 runs from the conserved cysteine through the conserved F or W. A D gene is named only where the DNA matches it firmly. Where a row states a size, it is once, few, many or the class of an expanded clone; other rows omit it.

J | size | V | D | DNA | CDR3
TRBJ2-5 | few | TRBV10-3 | - | TGTGCCATCAGTGCCACTGAGACCCAGTACTTC | CAISATETQYF
TRBJ1-1 | - | TRBV20-1 | - | TGCAGTGCTAGGAGGGGGTCCATGAACACTGAAGCTTTCTTT | CSARRGSMNTEAFF
TRBJ1-1 | few | TRBV7-2 | TRBD1 | TGTGCCAGCAGGGACAGGGGCGGGAACACTGAAGCTTTCTTT | CASRDRGGNTEAFF
TRBJ2-7 | once | TRBV19 | - | TGTGCCAGTGGTCGGGACACCGCCTACGAGCAGTACTTC | CASGRDTAYEQYF
TRBJ2-1 | - | TRBV29-1 | - | TGCAGCGCCGTGGGACTGGCCTCCTACAATGAGCAGTTCTTC | CSAVGLASYNEQFF
TRBJ2-7 | - | TRBV20-1 | TRBD1 | TGCAGTGCTAGTCCTGGAGGACAGGGGCACTCCTACGAGCAGTACTTC | CSASPGGQGHSYEQYF
TRBJ1-1 | few | TRBV10-2 | - | TGCGCCAGCAGAACTAGGGATACTGAAGCTTTCTTT | CASRTRDTEAFF
TRBJ1-5 | - | TRBV7-2 | TRBD1 | TGTGCCAGCAGCTTTACAGGGGCGGGCAATCAGCCCCAGCATTTT | CASSFTGAGNQPQHF
TRBJ2-2 | - | TRBV3-1 | - | TGTGCCAGCAGCCTCGCCCGGAGGCGACTGAACACCGGGGAGCTGTTTTTT | CASSLARRRLNTGELFF
TRBJ2-1 | few | TRBV10-3 | TRBD2 | TGTGCCATCACCCCGGGGGGGACCTACAATGAGCAGTTCTTC | CAITPGGTYNEQFF
TRBJ2-7 | - | TRBV5-4 | TRBD1 | TGTGCCAGCACCTCCTCGGACAGGGGCTACGAGCAGTACTTC | CASTSSDRGYEQYF
TRBJ2-1 | - | TRBV20-1 | - | TGCAGTGCTAGAGTCTCTCCAGCGGTCAATGAGCAGTTCTTC | CSARVSPAVNEQFF
TRBJ1-1 | - | TRBV19 | - | TGTGCCAGTAGTGGAAGGGAGTCCAACACTGAAGCTTTCTTT | CASSGRESNTEAFF
TRBJ2-7 | few | TRBV12-3/TRBV12-4 | - | TGTGCCAGCAGTCGAGACGGTTCACACGAGCAGTACTTC | CASSRDGSHEQYF
TRBJ2-3 | - | TRBV4-3 | TRBD1 | TGCGCCAGCAGCCAAGCCCCAGGGGGTAGCACAGATACGCAGTATTTT | CASSQAPGGSTDTQYF
TRBJ1-3 | - | TRBV20-1 | - | TGCAGTGCTAGTTCCCGGGACTCTGGAAACACCATATATTTT | CSASSRDSGNTIYF
TRBJ1-1 | few | TRBV9 | - | TGTGCCAGCAGCCCAAGCAGTCCGAACACTGAAGCTTTCTTT | CASSPSSPNTEAFF
TRBJ2-5 | few | TRBV12-3/TRBV12-4 | TRBD1 | TGTGCCAGCAGTTTACGAACAGGGGGCGAAGAGACCCAGTACTTC | CASSLRTGGEETQYF
TRBJ1-2 | many | TRBV20-1 | TRBD1 | TGCAGTGCGCCTTCCGGGACAGGGGGTTTTGGCTACACCTTC | CSAPSGTGGFGYTF
TRBJ2-4 | many | TRBV7-9 | - | TGTGCCAGCAGCTTGGAAAACATTCAGTACTTC | CASSLENIQYF
TRBJ1-1 | few | TRBV5-5 | - | TGTGCCAGCAGGTTAGGAGACACTATAAACACTGAAGCTTTCTTT | CASRLGDTINTEAFF
TRBJ2-7 | - | TRBV7-9 | TRBD1 | TGTGCCAGCAGCTTAGCGCAGGGGGCGAGGTACGAGCAGTACTTC | CASSLAQGARYEQYF
TRBJ1-2 | - | TRBV12-3/TRBV12-4 | - | TGTGCCAGCAGCTACCTTCGACAGGACAGCCTCTATGGCTACACCTTC | CASSYLRQDSLYGYTF
TRBJ1-1 | - | TRBV29-1 | - | - | CSVGPGWGMNTEAFF
TRBJ2-7 | few | TRBV12-5 | - | TGTGCTAGTGGTCGAGGGGGAAGCTCCTACGAGCAGTACTTC | CASGRGGSSYEQYF
TRBJ1-1 | - | TRBV28 | - | TGTGCCAGCAGCCTCTCGGGACCGCCCAGGGGTAACACTGAAGCTTTCTTT | CASSLSGPPRGNTEAFF
TRBJ1-1 | many | TRBV12-3/TRBV12-4 | - | TGTGCCAGCGCGCCCAGGAGGAACACTGAAGCTTTCTTT | CASAPRRNTEAFF
TRBJ2-1 | few | TRBV12-3/TRBV12-4 | - | TGTGCCAGCAGTGTAGTGGGGCCCTACAATGAGCAGTTCTTC | CASSVVGPYNEQFF
TRBJ2-7 | few | TRBV10-3 | - | TGTGCCATCAGTGGCTTGAACGGCGAGCAGTACTTC | CAISGLNGEQYF
TRBJ2-3 | - | TRBV5-1 | TRBD2 | TGCGCCAGCAGCAAAAGTTCACTAGCGGGGGGGCCAGGGGATACGCAGTATTTT | CASSKSSLAGGPGDTQYF
TRBJ1-1 | few | TRBV29-1 | - | TGCAGCACAACAGGGCGTTCGGACACTGAAGCTTTCTTT | CSTTGRSDTEAFF
TRBJ2-6 | - | TRBV20-1 | - | TGCAGTGCGCACTCAGACCCACAGGCCAACGTCCTGACTTTC | CSAHSDPQANVLTF
TRBJ2-3 | few | TRBV24-1 | - | TGTGCCACCAGTGATCCCGGCGGCGGGACCACAGATACGCAGTATTTT | CATSDPGGGTTDTQYF
TRBJ2-7 | few | TRBV5-1 | TRBD1 | TGCGCCAGCAGCTCGATTGCCGGACAGGGAAGGAACGAGCAGTACTTC | CASSSIAGQGRNEQYF
TRBJ2-7 | - | TRBV5-5 | - | TGTGCCAGCAGCTTGAAGGGGGTAAACGAGCAGTACTTC | CASSLKGVNEQYF
TRBJ1-1 | once | TRBV3-1 | - | TGTGCCAGCAGCCAGAACCAGAGCACTGAAGCTTTCTTT | CASSQNQSTEAFF
TRBJ2-3 | medium-sized | TRBV29-1 | TRBD2 | TGCAGCGTGGAAGACGTTAGCGGGGGCATGCCAGATACGCAGTATTTT | CSVEDVSGGMPDTQYF
TRBJ1-5 | - | TRBV19 | TRBD1 | TGTGCCAGTAGTATAATACAGGGGATCAATCAGCCCCAGCATTTT | CASSIIQGINQPQHF
TRBJ2-4 | - | TRBV20-1 | - | TGCAGTGCTCTTGAGGGGGGGGACAAAAACATTCAGTACTTC | CSALEGGDKNIQYF
TRBJ2-1 | few | TRBV5-6 | - | TGTGCCAGCGGGAAAACAGGGTCAGGGACCTACAATGAGCAGTTCTTC | CASGKTGSGTYNEQFF
TRBJ2-7 | few | TRBV5-1 | - | TGCGCCAGCAGAGACAGTGTTACCTACGAGCAGTACTTC | CASRDSVTYEQYF
TRBJ2-7 | - | TRBV18 | TRBD1 | TGTGCCAGCTCACCGGGACAGCGAATCTACGAGCAGTACTTC | CASSPGQRIYEQYF
TRBJ2-7 | few | TRBV18 | TRBD2 | TGTGCCAGCTCGGGACTAGCGGGCTACGAGCAGTACTTC | CASSGLAGYEQYF
TRBJ2-1 | - | TRBV5-1 | TRBD2 | TGCGCCAGCAGCTCGACTAGCGGGTGGGGAGGGAAAGAGCAGTTCTTC | CASSSTSGWGGKEQFF
TRBJ2-3 | - | TRBV7-2 | - | TGTGCCAGCAGTGAGGGCGGGAGCACAGATACGCAGTATTTT | CASSEGGSTDTQYF
TRBJ2-3 | - | TRBV29-1 | TRBD2 | TGCAGCGTTATTCGCACGTCAAGCGGGAGGAGGGATACGCAGTATTTT | CSVIRTSSGRRDTQYF
TRBJ2-2 | - | TRBV11-2 | TRBD1 | TGTGCCAGCAGCATCCGGACAGGGTGGGCCGGGGAGCTGTTTTTT | CASSIRTGWAGELFF
TRBJ2-7 | - | TRBV5-1 | - | TGCGCCAGCACGGCCAGAGCGGACCCCGCGGCCTACGAGCAGTACTTC | CASTARADPAAYEQYF
TRBJ2-3 | - | TRBV7-8 | TRBD2 | TGTGCCAGCAGCTCAAGCGGGGGGCGGGTAGATACGCAGTATTTT | CASSSSGGRVDTQYF
TRBJ1-2 | few | TRBV6-5 | - | TGTGCCAGCAGTTTCAGGGGAGGGAACTATGGCTACACCTTC | CASSFRGGNYGYTF
TRBJ2-1 | few | TRBV13 | - | TGTGCCAGCAAACGAGAGAGCTCCTACAATGAGCAGTTCTTC | CASKRESSYNEQFF